These T cell receptor beta chains were read from a single sample in a study of blood T cell repertoires in COVID-19. Using immunoSEQ multiplex PCR, the repertoire was profiled, and TCRdb retains in-frame clones only, with some absent. The repertoire holds around 70,000 clones, with roughly 80% as singletons. The sample taken for sequencing was peripheral blood. Every receptor here comes from a man between 70 and 80 years old who had recovered from COVID-19. Each CDR3 is given with its conserved first and last residue. The order of the fields is J gene, D gene, clone size, V gene, CDR3 DNA, CDR3 protein. A D gene is named only where the DNA matches it firmly. Some rows have no size entry. The others give once, few or many, or a class for an expanded clone.

>TRBJ1-2|NA|few|TRBV30
TGTGCCTGGATCCGTCGGGGACTCTATGGCTACACCTTC
CAWIRRGLYGYTF
>TRBJ2-5|NA|NA|TRBV18
TGTGCCAGCTCACTCCGGGACTCACAAGAGACCCAGTACTTC
CASSLRDSQETQYF
>TRBJ2-3|NA|few|TRBV19
TGTGCCAGTAGTTCAACAAGCAGGGATTGGACAGATACGCAGTATTTT
CASSSTSRDWTDTQYF
>TRBJ1-1|NA|few|TRBV6-5
TGTGCCAGCACGAGGAGGGACACTGAAGCTTTCTTT
CASTRRDTEAFF
>TRBJ2-2|NA|NA|TRBV2
TGTGCCAGCCAGATGGACTCGAACACCGGGGAGCTGTTTTTT
CASQMDSNTGELFF
>TRBJ1-2|NA|NA|TRBV29-1
TGCAGCGTTAATGGGGACTTGATGGTGGCCCGCGAGACCTTC
CSVNGDLMVARETF
>TRBJ2-3|TRBD1|NA|TRBV5-5
TGTGCCAGCAGCTCGACAGGGATGAGCACAGATACGCAGTATTTT
CASSSTGMSTDTQYF
>TRBJ2-2|TRBD2|NA|TRBV7-8
TGTGCCAGCAGCACGAGGACTAGTCAGAACACCGGGGAGCTGTTTTTT
CASSTRTSQNTGELFF
>TRBJ2-5|TRBD1|NA|TRBV6-1
TGTGCCAGCAGTGAATTGGCAGGGGGCGAAGAGACCCAGTACTTC
CASSELAGGEETQYF
>TRBJ2-2|NA|once|TRBV4-3
TGCGCCAGCAGCCAAGTCCCTATTCAAGGGGAGCTGTTTTTT
CASSQVPIQGELFF
>TRBJ1-4|TRBD1|NA|TRBV4-3
TGCGCCAGCAGCCAAATGGGACAGCTTAATGAAAAACTGTTTTTT
CASSQMGQLNEKLFF
>TRBJ1-6|NA|NA|TRBV28
TGTGCCAGCAGTTCTCCCGGAACGAGGAGTTCCTATAATTCACCCCTCCACTTT
CASSSPGTRSSYNSPLHF
>TRBJ1-4|TRBD1|NA|TRBV6-5
TGTGCCAGCAGCTCGACAGGGGTCAGGAGTGAAAAACTGTTTTTT
CASSSTGVRSEKLFF
>TRBJ1-6|NA|NA|TRBV30
TGTGCCTGGATTGCGGGGGCAGGGGAATCACCCCTCCACTTT
CAWIAGAGESPLHF
>TRBJ1-1|TRBD1|NA|TRBV19
TGTGCCTCCCGGGACAGGGTGAACACTGAAGCTTTCTTT
CASRDRVNTEAFF
>TRBJ2-1|TRBD2|NA|TRBV5-1
TGCGCCAGCACCTACGCCCCAGAGCGGGAGGGTTACAATGAGCAGTTCTTC
CASTYAPEREGYNEQFF
>TRBJ2-3|NA|NA|TRBV28
TGTGCCAGCATCCCGGCCCCGGGACAACTTAATCCCAATACGCAGTATTTT
CASIPAPGQLNPNTQYF